This T cell receptor beta chain originates from a study of blood T cells in healthy people across ages. The CDR3 is 15 amino acids. The trim removed 1 base at V and 8 bases at J, leaving 8 bases unmatched. In germline, CDR1 is SGHVS, CDR2 FNYEAQ. Primers used in a second PCR of roughly 7 to 11 cycles were a sample-barcoded 5' primer and a J-beta primer mix. All samples yielded 2.5 million or more CDR3-containing paired-end reads. Each CDR3 protein is one row after TCRdb ran MiXCR on the 5' RACE reads. The sample lists about 570,000 distinct CDR3 sequences; 27% were seen once. Sequencing was performed on blood. This chain joins TRBV7-6 and TRBJ2-1; 7 bases map to TRBD1. This clonotype originated in an older woman in good health. CDR3 sequence reads: CASSLGQGVSYEQFF. For the CDR3, the DNA is TGTGCCAGCAGCTTAGGTCAGGGGGTAAGCTATGAGCAGTTCTTC.